This is a list of T cell receptor beta chains from one sample in a study of T cells after yellow fever vaccination. TCRdb itself ran the 5' RACE reads through MiXCR, one entry per CDR3 protein. The table lists approximately 300,000 distinct CDR3 sequences, roughly 10% of them singletons, with less than 3.5% in the top ten. The source material was CD4+ T cells sorted from PBMCs, sampled 45 days after the yellow fever booster vaccination. Receptors were obtained from a man younger than 30 who received the YFV17D yellow fever vaccine. Both conserved end residues are trimmed from each CDR3. D genes are given only for firm matches.

TRBJ1-5	TRBV28	TRBD1	ASSPGTGGQPQH
TRBJ2-7	TRBV11-2	-	ASSPRFGGGTYEQY
TRBJ2-3	TRBV2	-	ASSLRPGGSTDTQY
TRBJ1-5	TRBV7-2	TRBD1	ASSFQGAANQPQH
TRBJ1-2	TRBV12-3/TRBV12-4	-	ASSLEVDYGYT
TRBJ2-7	TRBV4-3	-	ASSREHRYIDEQY
TRBJ2-7	TRBV12-3/TRBV12-4	-	ASSPPSLIYEQY
TRBJ1-5	TRBV4-1	TRBD1	ASSRTGTDNQPQH
TRBJ1-5	TRBV7-2	-	ASSFEGSQPQH
TRBJ1-5	TRBV20-1	-	SASSRVGQPQH
TRBJ1-4	TRBV9	TRBD1	ASNLGQGLNEKLF
TRBJ1-5	TRBV4-3	-	ASSQDEDRPQH
TRBJ1-5	TRBV20-1	-	SARVKYRDSNQPQH
TRBJ1-4	TRBV7-6	TRBD1	ASSLYRGVSNEKLF
TRBJ1-3	TRBV6-2/TRBV6-3	-	ASSYVARPSGNTIY
TRBJ2-5	TRBV29-1	TRBD1	SVRGQSQETQY
TRBJ2-5	TRBV28	-	ASSLHGETQY
TRBJ2-5	TRBV29-1	TRBD1	STGQYQETQY
TRBJ2-3	TRBV7-2	TRBD2	ASRIAGTDTQY
TRBJ2-1	TRBV19	-	ASSITPRGEQF
TRBJ1-6	TRBV5-5	TRBD1	ASSADRGFSPLH
TRBJ2-5	TRBV6-5	-	ASSYSPGSETQY
TRBJ2-2	TRBV5-1	-	ASRPQAAGELF